This T cell receptor beta chain was obtained from a study of type 1 regulatory T cells (dated by TCRdb to about 2021). Regarding the complete study: An in vitro protocol by which a Tr1-enriched, alloantigen-specific CD4 T cell product named T-allo10 was generated was characterized in the study. T-allo10 was being evaluated clinically in patients with hematological malignancies who were receiving allogeneic hematopoietic stem cell transplantation.

On this clonotype: Its binding antigen is unknown. No much larger clone is present one base from it, and per-base qualities are unavailable.

The sequencer was an Illumina MiSeq. TCRdb reworked the public reads: Q25 trimming with fastp, MiXCR clone assembly, productive beta chains retained. One record per CDR3 amino acid sequence lists the most common genes and DNA. The sample table lists fewer than 7,000 distinct CDR3 sequences, 25% to 35% of them with a count of one. In total, the top ten clones hold 25% of the sample. The CDR3 holds 17 amino acids from the cysteine to the phenylalanine. CDR3 DNA only is kept here, 51 bases in frame from base 1. CDR1 and CDR2 (SGHTA, FQGTGA) derive from the germline V gene. Relative to germline, V is missing 0 bases and J is missing 1 base, with 6 bases of the junction outside any gene match. Study-level results and caveats: Compared with non-Tr1 cells, Tr1 cells had a narrower TCR repertoire, and the study took this difference to reflect clonal expansion driven by alloantigen.

Sequenced input: cultured type 1 regulatory T (Tr1) cells, either the whole culture or a sorted fraction (not recorded which). This sample's cell subset or site label indicates: type 1 regulatory T cells sorted from the T-allo10 product. The receptor was derived from a human donor in good health. The V and J segments used are TRBV7-3 and TRBJ2-3; 8 junctional bases match TRBD2. CDR3 reads: CASSLTTLAGRTDTQYF. The DNA is as follows: TGTGCCAGCAGCTTAACCACATTAGCGGGACGCACAGATACGCAGTATTTT.